This T cell receptor (beta chain) was recovered during a study of response to subunit inactivated influenza vaccine. Study results and limitations: New T cells are recruited in small numbers by each seasonal influenza vaccination, according to the authors' suggestion.

This clonotype came up a few times. Antigen specificity is unknown. TCRdb re-analysed the RT-PCR reads in MiXCR, keeping a single row per CDR3 protein. The sample consists of 450,000 to 600,000 distinct CDR3 sequences, 15% to 20% of them appearing once. The CDR3 sequence is 13 residues long. CDR1 and CDR2 (germline): KGHDR, SFDVKD. V shed 11 bases, J shed 11 bases, and the junction held 11 bases outside the gene matches. This chain uses TRBV24-1 with TRBJ2-3; 11 bases map to TRBD2. Sequenced here: CD4+ T cells sorted from PBMCs, sampled less than 25 months after vaccination. The receptor was isolated from a man between 50 and 75 years old who received an inactivated influenza vaccine. As DNA, the CDR3 is TGTGCCAGTGATACGCTAGCGGGGGGAGTGCAGTATTTT. Translation: CASDTLAGGVQYF.